This TCR beta chain was documented in a study of CD8 T cells in Susac syndrome. TCR beta was sequenced from blood CD8+ and CD4+ T cells. Purification of the CD8+ and CD4+ T cells relied on negative isolation, and TEMRA cells underwent FACS enrichment. Germline loops: CDR1 SGHTA, CDR2 FQGNSA. The CDR3 runs 14 residues. The V end lost 1 base, the J end lost 4 bases, and 10 bases lay between the germline ends. The RNA, about 0.5 to 1 ug, was put through reverse transcription using random hexamers. The method of amplification for TCR beta CDR3 was immunoSEQ multiplex PCR, covering 54 Vbeta and 13 Jbeta. TCRdb redid the calling of the immunoSEQ multiplex PCR reads with MiXCR, one entry per CDR3 protein. The data show 70,000 or so distinct CDR3 sequences, less than 95% seen once. This clonotype was detected only a few times.

The source of this sequence is a human donor with multiple sclerosis. Sequenced input: CD8+ T cells from PBMCs. V gene TRBV7-2 combines with J gene TRBJ1-1; D ambiguous. CDR3: CASSLVSRGTEAFF. DNA of the CDR3: TGTGCCAGCAGCTTAGTTTCCCGCGGCACTGAAGCTTTCTTT.